This T cell receptor (beta chain) appears in the sequencing data of a study of blood T cell repertoires in COVID-19. Background on the study: Acute and convalescent COVID-19 specimens originated in the United States, Italy and Spain. T cells, B-cell-depleted T cells, or PBMCs provided the cDNA or gDNA that served as material.

Germline lookup yields CDR1 SGHTA and CDR2 FQGTGA. There are 17 residues in the CDR3. V dropped 5 bases and J dropped 7; count of bases not matched to a gene: 15. Methods used by the authors: How many nucleated cells were present was estimated from reference gene primer amplification. TCRdb's table, derived via immunoSEQ multiplex PCR, lists solely in-frame clones and lacks some. The D gene and trimming were derived from the DNA, and the V and J assignments and clone size from that table. Among 200,000 to 300,000 clones listed, 75% to 90% were seen once. The V and J genes are TRBV7-3 and TRBJ2-1; TRBD2 matches at 9 bases. Sequencing input: peripheral blood. The sequence was collected from a man aged 25 to 45 with active or convalescent COVID-19. The CDR3 DNA follows: TGTGCCAGCAGCCCGGTACCGGGTAGCGGGGGACGTAATGAGCAGTTCTTC. It specifies CASSPVPGSGGRNEQFF.